What follows describes a single T cell receptor (beta chain). The data stem from a study of cytomegalovirus exposure and HLA in healthy donors. It was with 60 Vbeta and 13 Jbeta primers that the PCR ran. Sequencing used immunoSEQ multiplex PCR; TCRdb keeps in-frame clones, though not all of them. This listing includes approximately 34,000 clones. CDR3 length: 15 residues. Germline CDR1 reads LNHNV; CDR2 reads YYDKDF (reference sequence). V was pared by 3 bases and J by 2 bases, with 7 bases of the junction left unmatched. This sequence originates from a woman between 40 and 55 years old in good health and CMV-seropositive. J is TRBJ2-7 and V is TRBV15, with TRBD1 matching 7 bases. The sequenced sample consisted of PBMCs. CDR3 sequence reads: CATSSPGQPTYEQYF. In DNA, the CDR3 is TGTGCCACCAGCAGCCCGGGACAGCCGACCTACGAGCAGTACTTC.